This TCR beta chain originates from a study of cytomegalovirus exposure and HLA in healthy donors. With respect to this clone: Its antigen is unidentified.

Both 60 Vbeta primers and 13 Jbeta primers went into the PCR. Produced via immunoSEQ multiplex PCR; TCRdb's table is partial and in-frame only. The table records 95,000 to 150,000 clones, about 74% of them present only once. Study-wide points: Reportedly, fewer N-insertions than the roughly 690-donor mean appeared in an Asian-associated ancestry cluster in a later analysis.

The origin of this receptor is a woman aged 40 to 50 in good health and CMV-seropositive. Sequenced material: PBMCs.

In DNA, the CDR3 is TGTGCCAGCAGCTTAGCTACAGGTCGCGACGGGGAGACCCAGTACTTC. Protein: CASSLATGRDGETQYF. The V and J genes are TRBV7-2 and TRBJ2-5, with D possibly TRBD1 on 5 matching bases. The V gene lost 0 bases and the J gene lost 5 bases, with 16 bases spanning the gap. The CDR3 has 16 residues. Germline V gene data show CDR1 as SGHTA and CDR2 as FQGNSA. Full variable domain (missing parts from reference TRBV7-2 and TRBJ2-5): GAGVSQSPSNKVTEKGKDVELRCDPISGHTALYWYRQSLGQGLEFLIYFQGNSAPDKSGLPSDRFSAERTGGSVSTLTIQRTQQEDSAVYLCASSLATGRDGETQYFGPGTRLLVL.